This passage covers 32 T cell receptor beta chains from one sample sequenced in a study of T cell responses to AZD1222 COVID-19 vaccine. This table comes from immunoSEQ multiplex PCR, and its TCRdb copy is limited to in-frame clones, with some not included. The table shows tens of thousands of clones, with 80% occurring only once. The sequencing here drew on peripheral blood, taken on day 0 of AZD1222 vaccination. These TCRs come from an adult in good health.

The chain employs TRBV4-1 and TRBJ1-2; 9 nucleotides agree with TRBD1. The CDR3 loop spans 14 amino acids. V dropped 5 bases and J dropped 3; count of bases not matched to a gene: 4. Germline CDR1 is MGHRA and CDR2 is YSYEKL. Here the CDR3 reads CASSSQGADYGYTF. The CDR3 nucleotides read TGCGCCAGCAGCTCACAGGGGGCTGACTATGGCTACACCTTC.

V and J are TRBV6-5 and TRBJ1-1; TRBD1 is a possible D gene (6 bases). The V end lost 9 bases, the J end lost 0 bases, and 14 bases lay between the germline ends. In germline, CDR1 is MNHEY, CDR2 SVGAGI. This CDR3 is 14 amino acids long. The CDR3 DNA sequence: TGTGCCAGTACTAGGGGGGCTATGAACACTGAAGCTTTCTTT. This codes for CASTRGAMNTEAFF.

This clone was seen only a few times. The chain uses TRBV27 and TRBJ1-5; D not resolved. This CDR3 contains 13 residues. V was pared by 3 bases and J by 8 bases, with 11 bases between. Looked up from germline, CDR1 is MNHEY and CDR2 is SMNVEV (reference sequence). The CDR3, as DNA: TGTGCCAGCAGTTTCCTTCGGGGTGAGCCCCAGCATTTT. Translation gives CASSFLRGEPQHF.

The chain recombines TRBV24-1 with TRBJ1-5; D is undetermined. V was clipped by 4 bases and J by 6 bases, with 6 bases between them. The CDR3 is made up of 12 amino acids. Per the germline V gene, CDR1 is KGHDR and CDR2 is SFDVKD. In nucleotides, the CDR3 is TGTGCCACCAGTGACCGGACTCAGCCCCAGCATTTT. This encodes CATSDRTQPQHF.

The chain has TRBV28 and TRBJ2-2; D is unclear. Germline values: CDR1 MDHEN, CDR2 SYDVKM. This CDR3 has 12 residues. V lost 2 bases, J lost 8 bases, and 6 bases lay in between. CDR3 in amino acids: CASSLIGGELFF. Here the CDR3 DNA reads TGTGCCAGCAGTTTAATCGGGGGGGAGCTGTTTTTT.

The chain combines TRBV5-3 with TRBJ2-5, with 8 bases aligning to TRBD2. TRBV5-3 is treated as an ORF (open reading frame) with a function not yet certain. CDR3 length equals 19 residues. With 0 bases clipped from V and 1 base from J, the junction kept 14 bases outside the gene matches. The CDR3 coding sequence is TGTGCCAGAAGCTTGGCCGGGTTAGCGGGAAAGGAAGGCCAAGAGACCCAGTACTTC. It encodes CARSLAGLAGKEGQETQYF.

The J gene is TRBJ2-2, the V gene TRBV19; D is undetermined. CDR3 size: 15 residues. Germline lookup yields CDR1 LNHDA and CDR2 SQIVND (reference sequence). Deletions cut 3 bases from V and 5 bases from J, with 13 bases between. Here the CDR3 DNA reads TGTGCCAGTAGTATCGGGTCTAGTCGGACCGGGGAGCTGTTTTTT. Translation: CASSIGSSRTGELFF.

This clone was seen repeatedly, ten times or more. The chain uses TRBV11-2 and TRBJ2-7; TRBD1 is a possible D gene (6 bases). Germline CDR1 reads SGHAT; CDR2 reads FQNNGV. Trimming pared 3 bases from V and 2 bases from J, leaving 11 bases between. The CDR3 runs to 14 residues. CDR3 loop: CASSFSTGTYEQYF. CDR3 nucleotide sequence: TGTGCCAGCAGCTTTAGTACAGGGACCTACGAGCAGTACTTC.

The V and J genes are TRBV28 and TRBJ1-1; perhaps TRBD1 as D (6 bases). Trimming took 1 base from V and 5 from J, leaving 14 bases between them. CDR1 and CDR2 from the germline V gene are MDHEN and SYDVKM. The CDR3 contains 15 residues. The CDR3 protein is CASSLSGQGRTEAFF. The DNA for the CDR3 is TGTGCCAGCAGTTTATCCGGCCAGGGGAGGACTGAAGCTTTCTTT.

This CDR3 reads CASSQPVDRVYGYTF. Here the CDR3 DNA reads TGCGCCAGCAGCCAACCCGTCGACAGAGTCTATGGCTACACCTTC. The chain recombines TRBV4-1 with TRBJ1-2, with a weak D call TRBD1 (5 bases). V was pared by 2 bases and J by 4 bases, with 14 bases between. Germline V gene lookup returns CDR1 MGHRA and CDR2 YSYEKL. CDR3 size: 15 residues.

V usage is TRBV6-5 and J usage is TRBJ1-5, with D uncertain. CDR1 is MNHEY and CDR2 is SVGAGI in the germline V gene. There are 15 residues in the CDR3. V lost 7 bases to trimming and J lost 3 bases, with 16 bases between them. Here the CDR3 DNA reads TGTGCCAGCACCCTACCCTCGGAGGCCAATCAGCCCCAGCATTTT. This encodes CASTLPSEANQPQHF.

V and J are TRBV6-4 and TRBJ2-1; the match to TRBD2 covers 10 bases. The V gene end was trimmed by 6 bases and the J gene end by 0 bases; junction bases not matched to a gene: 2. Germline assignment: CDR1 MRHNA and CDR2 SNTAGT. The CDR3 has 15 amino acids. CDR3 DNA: TGTGCCAGCAGCACTAGCGGGAACTCCTACAATGAGCAGTTCTTC. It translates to CASSTSGNSYNEQFF.

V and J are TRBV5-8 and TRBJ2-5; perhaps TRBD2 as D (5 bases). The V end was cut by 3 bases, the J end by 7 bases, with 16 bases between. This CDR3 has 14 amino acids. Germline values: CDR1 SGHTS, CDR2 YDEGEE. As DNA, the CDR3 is TGTGCCAGCAGCTCCGGAGGAATTCGCGGGACCCAGTACTTC. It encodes CASSSGGIRGTQYF. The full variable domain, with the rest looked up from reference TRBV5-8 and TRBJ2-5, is EAGVTQSPTHLIKTRGQQATLRCSPISGHTSVYWYQQALGLGLQFLLWYDEGEERNRGNFPPRFSGRQFPNYSSELNVNALELEDSALYLCASSSGGIRGTQYFGPGTRLLVL.

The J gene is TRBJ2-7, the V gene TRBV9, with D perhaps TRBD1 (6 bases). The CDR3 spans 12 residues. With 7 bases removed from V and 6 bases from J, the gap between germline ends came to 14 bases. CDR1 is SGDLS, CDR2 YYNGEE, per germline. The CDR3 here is CASGDRSGEQYF. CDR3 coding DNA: TGTGCCAGCGGAGACAGGAGTGGCGAGCAGTACTTC.

CDR3 region: CASSPQSRANTEAFF. CDR3 nucleotide sequence: TGTGCCAGCAGTCCTCAGTCTCGTGCGAACACTGAAGCTTTCTTT. The rearrangement joins TRBV28 to TRBJ1-1; D gene unclear. Deletions cut 5 bases from V and 1 base from J, with 14 bases between. Germline CDR1 MDHEN, CDR2 SYDVKM. There are 15 residues in the CDR3.

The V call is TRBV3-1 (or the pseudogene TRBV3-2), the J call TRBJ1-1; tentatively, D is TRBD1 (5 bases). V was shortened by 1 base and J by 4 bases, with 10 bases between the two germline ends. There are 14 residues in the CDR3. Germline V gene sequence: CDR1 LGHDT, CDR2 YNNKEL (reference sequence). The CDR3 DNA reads TGTGCCAGCAGCCAAGGCGGGGGGAGCACTGAAGCTTTCTTT. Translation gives CASSQGGGSTEAFF.

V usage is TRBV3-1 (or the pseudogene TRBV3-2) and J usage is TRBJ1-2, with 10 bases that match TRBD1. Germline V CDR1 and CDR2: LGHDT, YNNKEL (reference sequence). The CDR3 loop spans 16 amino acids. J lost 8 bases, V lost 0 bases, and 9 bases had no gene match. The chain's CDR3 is CASSQELTGGANGYTF. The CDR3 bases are TGTGCCAGCAGCCAAGAGCTGACAGGGGGCGCAAACGGCTACACCTTC.

This chain's CDR3 is CASSISPGNNEQFF. The CDR3 DNA follows: TGTGCCAGCAGCATAAGTCCAGGGAACAATGAGCAGTTCTTC. The chain recombines TRBV11-3 with TRBJ2-1; TRBD1 is a possible D gene (5 bases). The V end lost 5 bases, the J end lost 5 bases, and 13 bases lay between the germline ends. The CDR3 contains 14 residues. Germline V gene lookup returns CDR1 SGHNT and CDR2 YENEEA. The full variable domain, in which reference TRBV11-3 and TRBJ2-1 provide the parts outside the CDR3, is EAGVVQSPRYKIIEKKQPVAFWCNPISGHNTLYWYLQNLGQGPELLIRYENEEAVDDSQLPKDRFSAERLKGVDSTLKIQPAELGDSAVYLCASSISPGNNEQFFGPGTRLTVL.

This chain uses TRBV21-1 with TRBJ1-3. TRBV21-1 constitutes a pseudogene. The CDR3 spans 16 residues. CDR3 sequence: CASSKSGGVSGNTIYF. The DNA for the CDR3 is TGTGCCAGCAGCAAATCGGGTGGGGTCTCTGGAAACACCATATATTTT.

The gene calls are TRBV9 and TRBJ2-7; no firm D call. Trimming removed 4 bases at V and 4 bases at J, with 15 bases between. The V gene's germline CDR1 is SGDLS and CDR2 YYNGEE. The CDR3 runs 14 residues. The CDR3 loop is CASSLDAGDYEQYF. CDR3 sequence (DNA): TGTGCCAGCAGCCTCGACGCAGGCGATTACGAGCAGTACTTC.

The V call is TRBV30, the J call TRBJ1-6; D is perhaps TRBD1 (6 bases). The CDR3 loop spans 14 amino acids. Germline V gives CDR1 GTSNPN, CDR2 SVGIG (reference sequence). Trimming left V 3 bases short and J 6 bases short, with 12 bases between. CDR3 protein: CAWRGGLANSPLHF. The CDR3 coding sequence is TGTGCCTGGAGAGGGGGGCTGGCTAATTCACCCCTCCACTTT. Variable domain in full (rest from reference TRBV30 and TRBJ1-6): SQTIHQWPATLVQPVGSPLSLECTVEGTSNPNLYWYRQAAGRGLQLLFYSVGIGQISSEVPQNLSASRPQDRQFILSSKKLLLSDSGFYLCAWRGGLANSPLHFGNGTRLTVT.

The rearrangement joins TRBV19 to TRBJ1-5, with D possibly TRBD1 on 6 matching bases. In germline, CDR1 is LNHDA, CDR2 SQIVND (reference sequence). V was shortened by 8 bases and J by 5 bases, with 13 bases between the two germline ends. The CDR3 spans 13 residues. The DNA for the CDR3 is TGTGCCAGTCGCGGGGGGCCCTATCAGCCCCAGCATTTT. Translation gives CASRGGPYQPQHF.

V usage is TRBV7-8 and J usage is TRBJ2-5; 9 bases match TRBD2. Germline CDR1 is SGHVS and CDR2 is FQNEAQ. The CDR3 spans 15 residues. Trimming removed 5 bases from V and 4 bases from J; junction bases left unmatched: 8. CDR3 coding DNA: TGTGCCAGCAGCCCCAATAGCGGGAGTGCAGAGACCCAGTACTTC. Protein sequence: CASSPNSGSAETQYF.

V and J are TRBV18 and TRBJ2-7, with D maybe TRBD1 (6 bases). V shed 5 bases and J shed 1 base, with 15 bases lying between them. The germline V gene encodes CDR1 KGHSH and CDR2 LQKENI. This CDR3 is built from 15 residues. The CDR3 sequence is CASSTRTERSYEQYF. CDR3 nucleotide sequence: TGTGCCAGCTCAACCCGGACAGAAAGGTCCTACGAGCAGTACTTC.

The CDR3 loop reads CASSSDRGIGYTF. CDR3 sequence (DNA): TGCGCCAGCAGTTCCGACAGGGGGATTGGCTACACCTTC. The chain uses TRBV5-1 and TRBJ1-2, with TRBD1 matching 9 bases. The trim removed 5 bases at V and 7 bases at J, leaving 6 bases unmatched. The germline CDR1 and CDR2 sequences are SGHRS and YFSETQ. This CDR3 spans 13 amino acids.

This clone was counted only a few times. CDR3 sequence reads: CASSTLAGATGELFF. The CDR3 DNA is TGTGCCAGCAGCACACTAGCGGGAGCAACCGGGGAGCTGTTTTTT. The rearrangement joins TRBV11-2 to TRBJ2-2, with TRBD2 matching 11 bases. The trim removed 5 bases at V and 5 bases at J, leaving 4 bases unmatched. The CDR3 loop spans 15 amino acids. Germline-derived CDR1 and CDR2 are SGHAT and FQNNGV.

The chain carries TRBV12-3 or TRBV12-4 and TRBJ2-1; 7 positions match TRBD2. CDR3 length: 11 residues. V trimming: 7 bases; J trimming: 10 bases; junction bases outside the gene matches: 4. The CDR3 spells CASNRGDEQFF. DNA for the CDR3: TGTGCCAGCAACCGGGGGGACGAGCAGTTCTTC.

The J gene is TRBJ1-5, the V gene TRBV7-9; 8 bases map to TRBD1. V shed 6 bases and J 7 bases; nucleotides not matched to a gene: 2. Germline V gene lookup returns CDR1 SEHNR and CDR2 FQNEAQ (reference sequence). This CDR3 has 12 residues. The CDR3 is CASSDRGQPQHF. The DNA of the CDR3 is TGTGCCAGCAGTGACAGGGGACAGCCCCAGCATTTT.

The CDR3 spells CASSLRGGSGNTIYF. In DNA, the CDR3 is TGTGCCAGCAGCTTAAGGGGGGGATCTGGAAACACCATATATTTT. The rearrangement links TRBV7-3 to TRBJ1-3; D possibly corresponds to TRBD1 (5 bases). The V end lost 1 base, the J end lost 1 base, and 8 bases lay between the germline ends. The CDR3 has 15 amino acids. Germline V gene data show CDR1 as SGHTA and CDR2 as FQGTGA.

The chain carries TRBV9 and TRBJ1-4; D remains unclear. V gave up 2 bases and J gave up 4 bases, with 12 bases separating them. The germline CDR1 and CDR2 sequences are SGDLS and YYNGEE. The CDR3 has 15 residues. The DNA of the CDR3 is TGTGCCAGCAGCGTCCAGGACGGTAGTAATGAAAAACTGTTTTTT. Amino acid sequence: CASSVQDGSNEKLFF. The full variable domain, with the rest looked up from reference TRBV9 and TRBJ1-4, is DSGVTQTPKHLITATGQRVTLRCSPRSGDLSVYWYQQSLDQGLQFLIQYYNGEERAKGNILERFSAQQFPDLHSELNLSSLELGDSALYFCASSVQDGSNEKLFFGSGTQLSVL.

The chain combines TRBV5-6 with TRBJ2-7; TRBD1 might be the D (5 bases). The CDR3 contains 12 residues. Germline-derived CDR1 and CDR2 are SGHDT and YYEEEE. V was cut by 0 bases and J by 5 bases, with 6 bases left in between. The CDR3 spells CASSLGRDEQYF. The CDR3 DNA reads TGTGCCAGCAGCTTGGGCAGGGACGAGCAGTACTTC.

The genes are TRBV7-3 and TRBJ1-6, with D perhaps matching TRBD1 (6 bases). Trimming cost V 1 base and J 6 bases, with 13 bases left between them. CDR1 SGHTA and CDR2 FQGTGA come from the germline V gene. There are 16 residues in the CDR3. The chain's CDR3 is CASSLRRTAPNSPLHF. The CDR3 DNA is TGTGCCAGCAGCTTAAGAAGGACAGCTCCTAATTCACCCCTCCACTTT.